Presented here are 12 T cell receptor beta chains from one specimen sequenced in a study of T cell responses to AZD1222 COVID-19 vaccine. Produced via immunoSEQ multiplex PCR; TCRdb's table is partial and in-frame only. Here the sample spans some 110,000 clones, more than 75% being singletons. The sequenced sample was peripheral blood, obtained 28 days after the second AZD1222 dose. The receptors originated from an adult who received the AZD1222 COVID-19 vaccine.

The rearrangement uses TRBV19 and TRBJ1-3; D is ambiguous. Germline CDR1 and CDR2: LNHDA and SQIVND (reference sequence). The V end was cut by 4 bases, the J end by 0 bases, with 10 bases between. CDR3 length: 15 amino acids. DNA for the CDR3: TGTGCCAGTAGTAGCGGTCCCTCCTCTGGAAACACCATATATTTT. It yields the protein CASSSGPSSGNTIYF.

The rearrangement uses TRBV6-1 and TRBJ2-7, with 8 bases aligning to TRBD1. The germline V gene has CDR1 MNHNS and CDR2 SASEGT. The CDR3 has 14 amino acids. Trimming removed 6 bases from V and 9 bases from J; junction bases left unmatched: 13. The CDR3: CASSLRDRRLVQYF. Written as DNA, the CDR3 is TGTGCCAGCAGCCTCCGGGACAGGAGACTAGTGCAGTACTTC.

The chain has TRBV6-5 and TRBJ2-2, with a possible D match to TRBD2 (5 bases). The CDR3 is made up of 13 amino acids. V lost 7 bases to trimming and J lost 5 bases, with 11 bases between them. Germline CDR1 is MNHEY and CDR2 is SVGAGI. The CDR3 region is CASISPGTGELFF. The DNA for the CDR3 is TGTGCCAGCATCAGCCCGGGAACCGGGGAGCTGTTTTTT.

The chain uses TRBV27 and TRBJ1-2; possible D gene TRBD1, 6 bases. The CDR3 is 16 amino acids. The V and J ends lost 6 bases and 4 bases respectively, with 21 bases between them. Germline V gene sequence: CDR1 MNHEY, CDR2 SMNVEV (reference sequence). The CDR3 DNA reads as TGTGCCAGCAGACTCGCCGCGACAGGAAGCATCTATGGCTACACCTTC. This translates into CASRLAATGSIYGYTF.

This clone was picked up a small number of times. This chain links TRBV4-1 with TRBJ2-7; D gene uncertain. This CDR3 region has 15 residues. CDR1 and CDR2 (germline): MGHRA, YSYEKL. The V and J ends lost 4 bases and 5 bases respectively, with 18 bases between them. The DNA of the CDR3 is TGCGCCAGCAGCCCCCCCCGGGTCCCACCCGACGAGCAGTACTTC. Translation gives CASSPPRVPPDEQYF.

V is TRBV29-1 and J is TRBJ2-1; 8 nucleotides line up with TRBD2. V lost 4 bases and J lost 11; bases outside the gene matches: 10. The CDR3 consists of 13 residues. Germline CDR1 reads SQVTM; CDR2 reads ANQGSEA. The DNA for the CDR3 is TGCAGCGTTGTGGCTAGCGGGCTTGCGAAGCAGTTCTTC. It specifies CSVVASGLAKQFF.

The V and J genes are TRBV7-2 and TRBJ2-7; possibly TRBD2 for D (5 bases). CDR3 length: 13 amino acids. From germline, CDR1 is SGHTA and CDR2 FQGNSA. The V and J ends lost 3 bases and 5 bases respectively, with 11 bases between them. The CDR3 sequence: CASSLYDYHEQYF. The CDR3 region has the DNA TGTGCCAGCAGCTTGTACGACTACCACGAGCAGTACTTC.

The chain is built from TRBV15 and TRBJ1-4; D uncertain. This CDR3 spans 16 amino acids. V lost 0 bases and J lost 4, with 12 bases in between. Germline assignment: CDR1 LNHNV and CDR2 YYDKDF (reference sequence). CDR3 bases: TGTGCCACCAGCAGAGATCTTTCGGCAGTTAATGAAAAACTGTTTTTT. Translation gives CATSRDLSAVNEKLFF.

The chain links TRBV4-3 to TRBJ1-2; D is uncertain. The germline CDR1 and CDR2 sequences are LGHNA and YSLEER. The CDR3 loop spans 15 amino acids. V was pared by 2 bases and J by 7 bases, with 17 bases between. Here the CDR3 DNA reads TGCGCCAGCAGCCAATCCAACCGGGAGGGCTTTGGCTACACCTTC. It translates to CASSQSNREGFGYTF.

The chain employs TRBV27 and TRBJ2-6; 10 nucleotides match TRBD2. V dropped 4 bases and J dropped 7; count of bases not matched to a gene: 13. This CDR3 contains 18 residues. Per the germline V gene, CDR1 is MNHEY and CDR2 is SMNVEV (reference sequence). CDR3 in DNA: TGTGCCAGCAGTTCCCCATCAGCGGGAGGGCCAGGTGCCAACGTCCTGACTTTC. Amino acids: CASSSPSAGGPGANVLTF.

CDR3 sequence (DNA): TGTGCCAGCAGCTTATATGGGACAGGGGGCACAGATACGCAGTATTTT. Its translation is CASSLYGTGGTDTQYF. The chain links TRBV7-2 to TRBJ2-3; 10 bases line up with TRBD1. Trimming cost V 2 bases and J 1 base; bases outside gene matches: 3. CDR1 and CDR2 from the germline V gene are SGHTA and FQGNSA. This CDR3 is 16 amino acids long. Combining the CDR3 with reference TRBV7-2 and TRBJ2-3 gives the whole variable domain GAGVSQSPSNKVTEKGKDVELRCDPISGHTALYWYRQSLGQGLEFLIYFQGNSAPDKSGLPSDRFSAERTGGSVSTLTIQRTQQEDSAVYLCASSLYGTGGTDTQYFGPGTRLTVL.

The gene calls are TRBV2 and TRBJ1-2, with D hard to call. CDR1 is SNHLY, CDR2 FYNNEI, per germline. CDR3 length: 15 amino acids. The CDR3 DNA sequence: TGTATGCCAGAGACAATCGGCCTGAAGGGATACGGCTACACCTTC. Its translation: CMPETIGLKGYGYTF.